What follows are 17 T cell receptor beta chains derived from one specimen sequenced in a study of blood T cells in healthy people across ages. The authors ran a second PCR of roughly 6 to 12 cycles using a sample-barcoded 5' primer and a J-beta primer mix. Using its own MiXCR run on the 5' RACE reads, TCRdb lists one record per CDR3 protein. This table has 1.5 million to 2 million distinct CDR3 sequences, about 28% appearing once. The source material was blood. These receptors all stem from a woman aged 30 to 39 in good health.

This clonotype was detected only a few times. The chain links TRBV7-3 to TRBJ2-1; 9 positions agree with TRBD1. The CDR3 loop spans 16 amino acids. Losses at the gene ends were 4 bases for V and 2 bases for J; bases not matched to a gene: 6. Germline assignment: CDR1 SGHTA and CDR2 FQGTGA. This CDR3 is CASSSPGQGPYNEQFF. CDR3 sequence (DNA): TGTGCCAGCAGCTCTCCGGGACAGGGACCCTACAATGAGCAGTTCTTC.

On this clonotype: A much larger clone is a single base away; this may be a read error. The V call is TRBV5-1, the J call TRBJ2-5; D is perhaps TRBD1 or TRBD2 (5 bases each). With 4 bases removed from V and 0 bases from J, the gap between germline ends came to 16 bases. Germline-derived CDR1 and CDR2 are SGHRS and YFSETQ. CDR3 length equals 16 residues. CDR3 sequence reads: CASSPGAGTDQETQYF. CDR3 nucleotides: TGCGCCAGCAGCCCCGGCGCAGGGACGGACCAAGAGACCCAGTACTTC.

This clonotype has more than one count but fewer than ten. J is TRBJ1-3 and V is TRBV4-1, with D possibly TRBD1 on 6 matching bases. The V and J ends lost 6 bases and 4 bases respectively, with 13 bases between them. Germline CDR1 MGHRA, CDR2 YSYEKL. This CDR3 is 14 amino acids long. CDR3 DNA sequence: TGCGCCAGCAGGGGACATTTCGCCGGAAACACCATATATTTT. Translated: CASRGHFAGNTIYF.

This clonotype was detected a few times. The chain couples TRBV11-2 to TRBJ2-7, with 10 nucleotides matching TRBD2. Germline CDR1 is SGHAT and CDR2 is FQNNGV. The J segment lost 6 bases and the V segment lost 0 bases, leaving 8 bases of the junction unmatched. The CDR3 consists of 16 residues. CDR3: CASSLDKAGGPFEQYF. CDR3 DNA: TGTGCCAGCAGCTTAGATAAAGCGGGAGGGCCGTTCGAGCAGTACTTC.

CDR3 amino acids: CASSYRQGGTGELFF. The CDR3 coding sequence is TGCGCCAGCAGCTACCGACAGGGAGGCACCGGGGAGCTGTTTTTT. The rearrangement links TRBV5-1 to TRBJ2-2, with a weak D call TRBD1 (7 bases). Deletions cut 3 bases from V and 4 bases from J, with 13 bases between. This CDR3 is built from 15 residues. Germline CDR1 SGHRS, CDR2 YFSETQ.

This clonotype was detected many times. CDR3 residues: CASSQDLGSVIAKNIQYF. CDR3 DNA: TGCGCCAGCAGCCAAGATCTTGGCAGTGTGATAGCCAAAAACATTCAGTACTTC. The rearrangement uses TRBV4-1 and TRBJ2-4; D remains unclear. Germline assignment: CDR1 MGHRA and CDR2 YSYEKL. The length of the CDR3 is 18 residues. The V and J ends lost 0 bases and 0 bases respectively, with 15 bases between them.

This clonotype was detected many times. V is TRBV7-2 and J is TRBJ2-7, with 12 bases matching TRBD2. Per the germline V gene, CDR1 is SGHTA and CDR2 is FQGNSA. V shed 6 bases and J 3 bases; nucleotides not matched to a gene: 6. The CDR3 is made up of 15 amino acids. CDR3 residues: CASSSPGLAGYEQYF. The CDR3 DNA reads TGTGCCAGCAGTAGCCCGGGACTAGCGGGCTACGAGCAGTACTTC.

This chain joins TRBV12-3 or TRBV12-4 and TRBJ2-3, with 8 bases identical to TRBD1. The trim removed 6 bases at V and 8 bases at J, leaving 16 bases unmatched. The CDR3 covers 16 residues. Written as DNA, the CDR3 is TGTGCCAGCAGAAACTCCCCCGGGACAGGCGAAGGTACGCAGTATTTT. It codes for CASRNSPGTGEGTQYF.

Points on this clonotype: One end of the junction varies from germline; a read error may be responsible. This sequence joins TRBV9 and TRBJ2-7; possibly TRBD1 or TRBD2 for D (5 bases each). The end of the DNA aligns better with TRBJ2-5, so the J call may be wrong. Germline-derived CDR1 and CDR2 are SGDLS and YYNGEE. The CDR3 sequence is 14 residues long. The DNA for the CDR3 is TGTGCCGGCAGCCCCACGGGGCCAGGGGAGACCCAGTACTTC. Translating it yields CAGSPTGPGETQYF.

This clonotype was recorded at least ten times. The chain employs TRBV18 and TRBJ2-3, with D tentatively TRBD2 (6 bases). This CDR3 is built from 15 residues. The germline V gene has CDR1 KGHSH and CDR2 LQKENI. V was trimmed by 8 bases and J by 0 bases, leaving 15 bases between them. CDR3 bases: TGTGCCAGCAGTCCGGGGACTCTTAGCACAGATACGCAGTATTTT. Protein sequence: CASSPGTLSTDTQYF.

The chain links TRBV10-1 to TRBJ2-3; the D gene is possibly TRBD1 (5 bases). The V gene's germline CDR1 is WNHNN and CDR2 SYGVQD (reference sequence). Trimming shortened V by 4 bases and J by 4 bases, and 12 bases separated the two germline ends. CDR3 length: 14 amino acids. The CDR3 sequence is CASSGRGTPDTQYF. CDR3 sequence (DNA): TGCGCCAGCAGTGGAAGGGGCACCCCAGATACGCAGTATTTT.

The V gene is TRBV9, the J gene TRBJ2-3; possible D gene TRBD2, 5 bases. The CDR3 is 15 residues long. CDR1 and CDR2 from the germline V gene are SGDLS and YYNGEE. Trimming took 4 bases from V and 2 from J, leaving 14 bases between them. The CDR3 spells CASSKEGLNTDTQYF. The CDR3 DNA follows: TGTGCCAGCAGCAAAGAGGGTCTGAACACAGATACGCAGTATTTT.

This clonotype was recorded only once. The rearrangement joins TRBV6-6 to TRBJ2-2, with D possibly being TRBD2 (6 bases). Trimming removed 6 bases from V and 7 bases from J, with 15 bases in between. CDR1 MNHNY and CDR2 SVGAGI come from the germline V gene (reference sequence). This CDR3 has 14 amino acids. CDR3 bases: TGTGCCAGCAGCCCCGGGGGATTAGGCGGGGAGCTGTTTTTT. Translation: CASSPGGLGGELFF.

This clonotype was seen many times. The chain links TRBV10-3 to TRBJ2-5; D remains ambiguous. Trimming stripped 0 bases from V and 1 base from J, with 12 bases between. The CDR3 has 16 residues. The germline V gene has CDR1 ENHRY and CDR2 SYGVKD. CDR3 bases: TGTGCCATCAGTGAGTCTGAATCGACGGTCCAAGAGACCCAGTACTTC. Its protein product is CAISESESTVQETQYF.

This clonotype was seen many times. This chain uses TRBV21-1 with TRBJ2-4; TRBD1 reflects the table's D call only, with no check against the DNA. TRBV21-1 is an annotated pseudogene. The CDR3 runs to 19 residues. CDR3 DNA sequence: TGTGCCAGCAGCGCAAGGACAGTGTTGGTAATGCATGACAAAAACATTCAGTACTTC. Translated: CASSARTVLVMHDKNIQYF.

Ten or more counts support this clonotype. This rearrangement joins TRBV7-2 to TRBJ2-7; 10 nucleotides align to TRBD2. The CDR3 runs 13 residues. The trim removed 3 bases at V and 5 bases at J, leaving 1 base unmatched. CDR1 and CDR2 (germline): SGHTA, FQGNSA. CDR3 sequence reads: CASSFGLADEQYF. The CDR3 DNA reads TGTGCCAGCAGCTTCGGACTAGCGGACGAGCAGTACTTC.

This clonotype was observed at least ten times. The chain's CDR3 is CASSLAWTDYEQYF. CDR3 coding DNA: TGTGCCAGCAGCTTAGCCTGGACAGACTACGAGCAGTACTTC. V gene TRBV7-9 combines with J gene TRBJ2-7; TRBD1 is a possible D gene (6 bases). CDR1 and CDR2 (germline): SEHNR, FQNEAQ (reference sequence). This CDR3 comprises 14 residues. V lost 0 bases, J lost 3 bases, and 9 bases lay in between.